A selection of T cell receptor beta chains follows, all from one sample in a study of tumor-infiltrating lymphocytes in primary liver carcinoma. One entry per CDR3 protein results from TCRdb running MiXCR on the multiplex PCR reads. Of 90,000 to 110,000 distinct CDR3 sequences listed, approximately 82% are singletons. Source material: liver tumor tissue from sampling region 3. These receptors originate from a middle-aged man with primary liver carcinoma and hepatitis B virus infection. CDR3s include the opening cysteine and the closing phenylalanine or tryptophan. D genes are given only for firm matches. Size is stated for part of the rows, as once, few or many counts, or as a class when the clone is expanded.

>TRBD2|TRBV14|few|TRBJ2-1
TGTGCCAGTAGTGCCGTAGCGGGATGGGTGAACAATGAGCAGCTCTTC
CASSAVAGWVNNEQLF
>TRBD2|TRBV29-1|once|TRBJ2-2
TGCAGCGTTGAGACTAGCGAGGCGAACAACGGGGAGCTGTTTTTT
CSVETSEANNGELFF
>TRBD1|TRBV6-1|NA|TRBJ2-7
TGTGCCAGCATCCGGACAGGTTCCTACGAGCTGTACTTC
CASIRTGSYELYF
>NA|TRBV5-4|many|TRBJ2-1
TGTGCCAGCAGCTTGGTATCATTCAACAATGAGCAGTTCTTC
CASSLVSFNNEQFF
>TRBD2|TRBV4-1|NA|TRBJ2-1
TGCACCAGCAGCCCCGAACTAGCGGGGGCATACAATGAGCAGTCCTTC
CTSSPELAGAYNEQSF
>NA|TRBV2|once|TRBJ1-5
TGTGCCAGCAGATCGATTGGCAATCAGCCCCAGCATTTT
CASRSIGNQPQHF
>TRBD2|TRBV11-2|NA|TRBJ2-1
TGTGCCAGCAGCTTCCGATGGGTGCCTGGGACTAGCAGGAGTCATGAACAGTTCTTC
CASSFRWVPGTSRSHEQFF
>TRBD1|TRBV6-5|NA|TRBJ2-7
TGTGCCAGCAGTGCCGGGACAGGGGCCTCCGAGCAGTATTTC
CASSAGTGASEQYF
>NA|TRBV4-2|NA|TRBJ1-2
TGTGCCTGTAGCCAAAGGCCGGAGGGTTTAGGGGGGATGAACTATGGCTACACCTTC
CACSQRPEGLGGMNYGYTF
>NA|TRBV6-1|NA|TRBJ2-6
TGTGCCAGCAGTGCCAGACAGGTGCGACTCTCTGGGGCCAACGTCCTGGCTTTC
CASSARQVRLSGANVLAF
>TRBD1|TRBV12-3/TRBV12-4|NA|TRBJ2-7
TGTGCCAATAGCTATGGTAGGGGGGACAGGGCCCCCTTCTACGAGCAGTACTTC
CANSYGRGDRAPFYEQYF
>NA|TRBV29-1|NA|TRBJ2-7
NA
CSVGPGTGSYEQNF
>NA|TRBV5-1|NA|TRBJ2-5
TGCGCCGGCTGCTTCGGCAAGACCCAGTACTTC
CAGCFGKTQYF
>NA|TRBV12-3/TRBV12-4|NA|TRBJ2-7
TGTGCCAGCAGTCAGTCTCTGCAACAGTACTTC
CASSQSLQQYF
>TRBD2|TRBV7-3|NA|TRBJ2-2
TGTGCCAGCAGCTTAAACCCGGGGGGGATGGCCGGGGGACTGTTTTTT
CASSLNPGGMAGGLFF
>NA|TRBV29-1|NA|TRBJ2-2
TGCAGCGTCGTAAGGGGGACCGGGGAGCCGTTTTTT
CSVVRGTGEPFF
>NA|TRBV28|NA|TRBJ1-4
TGTGCCAGCAGCGTAGCCTCGACAGACCCCAATGAAAAACTGTTTTTT
CASSVASTDPNEKLFF
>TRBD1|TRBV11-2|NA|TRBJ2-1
TGTGCCAGCAGCTTGGGGGACAGGGCCTTCAATGAGCAACTCTTC
CASSLGDRAFNEQLF
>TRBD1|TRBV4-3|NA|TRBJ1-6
TGCGCCAGCAGCTCCTGGGACAGGAGAAGGAATACACCCCTCCGCTTT
CASSSWDRRRNTPLRF
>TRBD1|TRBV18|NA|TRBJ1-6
TGTGTCAGTTCACCCGTCCCGGGACAGGGGTCGGATTCACCCCTCCACTTT
CVSSPVPGQGSDSPLHF
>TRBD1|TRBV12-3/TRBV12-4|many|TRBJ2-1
TGTGCCAGCAGGGGGTCGGGACAGCCATACAATGAGCAGTTCTTC
CASRGSGQPYNEQFF
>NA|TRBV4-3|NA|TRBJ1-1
TGCGCCAGCAGCCAAGAGTTCGGGAAAAGAATTGTAGCTGTCTTT
CASSQEFGKRIVAVF
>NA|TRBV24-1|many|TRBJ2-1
TGTGCCACCAGTGAACTTCAAGGCGAGCAGTTCTTC
CATSELQGEQFF
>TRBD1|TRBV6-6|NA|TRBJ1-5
TGTGCCAGCAGTTCGCCACTGGGGCCGACAGGGGATAGCAATCAGTCCCAGCATTTT
CASSSPLGPTGDSNQSQHF
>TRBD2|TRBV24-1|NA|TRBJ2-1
TGTGCCACCCATGGGGGGGACCCCTACAATGAGCAGTTCTTC
CATHGGDPYNEQFF
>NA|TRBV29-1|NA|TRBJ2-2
TGCAGCGTTGGGAATAGCACGGCGAACACCGGGGAGATGTTTTTT
CSVGNSTANTGEMFF
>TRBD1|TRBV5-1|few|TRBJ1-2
TGCGCCAGCAGTCCTTGGACAGGGGACGATGGCTACACCTTC
CASSPWTGDDGYTF
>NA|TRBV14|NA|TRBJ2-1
TGTGCCAGCACCGCCGTAGTGGGATGGGTAAACAATGAGCAGTTCTTC
CASTAVVGWVNNEQFF
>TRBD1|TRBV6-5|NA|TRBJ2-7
TGTGCCAGTAGTGGTATGACAGGGGCGATTCGACGTTACGAGCAGTACTTC
CASSGMTGAIRRYEQYF
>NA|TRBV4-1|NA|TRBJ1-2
TGTGCCAGCAGCCAAGATAGTACAGTGAATGGCTACACCTTC
CASSQDSTVNGYTF
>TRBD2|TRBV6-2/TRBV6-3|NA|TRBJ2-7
TGTGCCTGCAAGGGTAACGGGAGGTACGAGCAGTACTTC
CACKGNGRYEQYF
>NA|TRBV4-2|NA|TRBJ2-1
TGTGCCAACAGCCAAGAGGTAGCTGGAGCCTCCTACAATGAGCAGTTCTTC
CANSQEVAGASYNEQFF
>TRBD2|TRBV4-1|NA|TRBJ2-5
TGCGCCAGCAGCCAAGTATTTAGCGGGTTGGAAGGGACCCAGTACTTC
CASSQVFSGLEGTQYF
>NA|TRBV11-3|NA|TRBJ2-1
TGTGCATACAGCTTAAATGCCAATAAGCAGTTCTTC
CAYSLNANKQFF
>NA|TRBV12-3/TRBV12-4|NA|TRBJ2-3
TGTACTAGCAGGGAGGGGACAGGTTCTGGTACGCAATATTTT
CTSREGTGSGTQYF
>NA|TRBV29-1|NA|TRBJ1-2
TGCAGTGTTGGAGCACCAACAGGAACTCAAGTGGCTAACTATGGCTACATCTTC
CSVGAPTGTQVANYGYIF
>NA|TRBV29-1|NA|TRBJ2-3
TGCAGCGTTGATGCCAATCATGCGAATACGCAGTATTTT
CSVDANHANTQYF
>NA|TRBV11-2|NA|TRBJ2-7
TGCGCCAGCGGCTTAGAAGCTAGCAGGAACCACGAGCAGTACTTC
CASGLEASRNHEQYF
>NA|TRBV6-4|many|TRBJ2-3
TGTGCCAGCAGTGGCGGGGACACAGATACGCAGTATTTT
CASSGGDTDTQYF
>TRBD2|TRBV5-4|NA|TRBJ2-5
TGTGTCAGCAGCACGACTAGCGTAGAGACCCAGTACTTC
CVSSTTSVETQYF
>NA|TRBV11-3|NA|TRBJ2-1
TGTACCAGTAGCTTAGGCGTCTCGAACAATGAGGAGTTCTTC
CTSSLGVSNNEEFF
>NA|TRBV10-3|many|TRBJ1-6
TGTGCCATCAGTCGGGGGGATTCACCCCTCCACTTT
CAISRGDSPLHF
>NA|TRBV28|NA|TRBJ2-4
TGTGCCAGCAGCGATCAAGAGCCCATAGTCAAAGACATTCAGTACTTC
CASSDQEPIVKDIQYF
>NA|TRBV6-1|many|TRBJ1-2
TGTGCCAGCAGTGAAGTCACCGCCTATGGCTACACCTTC
CASSEVTAYGYTF
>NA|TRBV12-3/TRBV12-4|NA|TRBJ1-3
TGTGCCAGCAGTATATCGGACGGAAACACCATATATTTT
CASSISDGNTIYF
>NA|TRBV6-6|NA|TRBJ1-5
TGTGCCAGCAGTCCCGGGGGGGGGGCGGGTCAGCCCCGACATTTT
CASSPGGGAGQPRHF
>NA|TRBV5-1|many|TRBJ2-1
TGCGCCAGCAGCTTGGTCGGGATGGGGGATTGGCGTGGCAATGAGCAGTTCTTC
CASSLVGMGDWRGNEQFF
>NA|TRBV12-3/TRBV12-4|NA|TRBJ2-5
TGTGCCAGCAGTCCCGACAGGTTCGGGACACTGTACTTC
CASSPDRFGTLYF
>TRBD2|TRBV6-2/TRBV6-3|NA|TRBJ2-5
TGTGCCAGCAGCCCTACTCGTCGGACTAGCGTGAGAAGGGAGACCCACTACTTC
CASSPTRRTSVRRETHYF
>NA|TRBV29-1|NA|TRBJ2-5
TGCAGTGTTGAAATAGCCCAGACCCAGTACTTC
CSVEIAQTQYF
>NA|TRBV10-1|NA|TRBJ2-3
TGCGCCAGCAGTGCTCAGGGCGCAGGTACGCAGTTTTTT
CASSAQGAGTQFF
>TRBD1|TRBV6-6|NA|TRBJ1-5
TGTGCCAGCAGTTCGCCACGGGGGCCGACAGGGAATAGCAATCAGGCCCAGCATTTT
CASSSPRGPTGNSNQAQHF
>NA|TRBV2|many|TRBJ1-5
TGTGCCAGCAGTCCAGGGGAGAATCAGCCCCAGCATTTT
CASSPGENQPQHF
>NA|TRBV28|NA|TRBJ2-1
TGTGCCAGCACCCCCGGGGCATGGGGCATTTTTGAGCAGTTCTTC
CASTPGAWGIFEQFF
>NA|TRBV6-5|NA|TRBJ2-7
TGTGCCAGCACTCGAACCCAAACCCATCCGTACGAGCAGTACTTC
CASTRTQTHPYEQYF
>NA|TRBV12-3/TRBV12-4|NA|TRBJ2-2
TGTGCCAGCAGTTTGATACAGTGGGGGTCAGGGGAGCTGTTTTTT
CASSLIQWGSGELFF